Shown below are 15 T cell receptor gamma chains from a single sample sequenced in a study of γδ T cells in repeated Plasmodium falciparum infection. TCRdb reanalysed the multiplex PCR reads via CATT. The table shows 20,000 to 30,000 gamma-chain clones, with 3% occurring only once. Flow sorting of PBMC yielded separate Vgamma9/Vdelta2+ and Vdelta2-negative gammadelta T cell populations for bulk repertoire analysis. Specimen: gamma-delta T cells from blood. The receptor source for this set is a pool of human donors (malaria-infected and uninfected, not separated).

This clone has only a few counts. This likely stems from a read error, as it lies one base from a far larger clone. The same CDR3 can be traced to other DNA sequences in this sample. This sequence joins TRGV9 and TRGJ1 or TRGJ2. Matching the DNA to germline supplied the J gene, which TCRdb does not give. J gave up 12 bases and V 4 bases, and 9 bases lay outside the gene matches. The CDR3 totals 11 residues. CDR1 and CDR2 (germline): GITISATS, ISYDGTV (reference sequence). CDR3 DNA sequence: TGTGCCTTGTGGGACCCATGCATGAAACTCTTT. It yields the protein CALWDPCMKLF.

This clone was detected ten times or more. A far bigger clonotype differs at one base, so this is likely a read error. Other DNA sequences of this sample code for an identical CDR3. This chain links TRGV9 with TRGJP. There are 16 residues in the CDR3. V shed 4 bases and J 4 bases; nucleotides not matched to a gene: 4. Germline CDR1 and CDR2: GITISATS and ISYDGTV (reference sequence). CDR3 sequence reads: CALWEYQELGKKIKVF. As DNA, the CDR3 is TGTGCCTTGTGGGAATATCAAGAGTTGGGCAAAAAAATCAAGGTATTT.

In this sample, this clone turned up a few times. TCRdb's protein for this DNA is that of a much larger clone and differs from the translation at residue 2, likely a read error; the protein shown is the DNA translation. This sequence joins TRGV9 and TRGJ1 or TRGJ2. Matching the DNA to germline supplied the J gene, which TCRdb does not give. The CDR3 runs 13 residues. Germline CDR1 reads GITISATS; CDR2 reads ISYDGTV (reference sequence). The CDR3 protein is CTLWEPETYKKLF. The CDR3 nucleotides read TGTACCTTGTGGGAGCCTGAAACTTATAAGAAACTCTTT.

This clone was seen many times. With a far larger clone one base away, a read error is the likely cause. Other nucleotide sequences from this sample produce the same CDR3. The chain couples TRGV9 to TRGJ1 or TRGJ2. TCRdb leaves out the J gene; it was filled in here by matching the DNA to germline. Germline trimming cut 4 bases from V and 1 base from J; bases unmatched to any gene: 7. Germline lookup yields CDR1 GITISATS and CDR2 ISYDGTV (reference sequence). The CDR3 length is 14 residues. CDR3: CALWEGKNYYKKLF. In DNA, the CDR3 is TGTGCCTTGTGGGAAGGAAAAAATTATTATAAGAAACTCTTT.

No J gene was assigned, while the V gene was called as TRGV9. CDR1 is GITISATS and CDR2 is ISYDGTV in the germline V gene (reference sequence). The CDR3 runs 12 residues. CDR3 in amino acids: CAWGWAKKITVF. CDR3 nucleotide sequence: TGCGCCTGGGGTTGGGCAAAAAAAATCACGGTATTT.

Notes on this clone: The protein given by TCRdb reflects a much larger clone and differs at residue 4 from this DNA's translation, likely from a read error; the protein shown is the DNA's translation. V gene TRGV9 combines with J gene TRGJP1. TCRdb gives no J gene; it was assigned here by matching the DNA to germline. Germline V CDR1 and CDR2: GITISATS, ISYDGTV (reference sequence). The length of the CDR3 is 17 residues. This CDR3 reads CALSEVFSQRTGWFKIF. The CDR3 DNA is TGTGCCTTGTCGGAGGTCTTTTCCCAAAGGACTGGTTGGTTCAAGATATTT.

For this clone: TCRdb pairs this DNA with a much larger clone's protein that differs at residue 3, likely a read error; the protein shown was translated from the DNA. The chain has TRGV9 and TRGJ1 or TRGJ2. CDR3 length equals 14 residues. CDR1 and CDR2 from the germline V gene are GITISATS and ISYDGTV (reference sequence). As DNA, the CDR3 is TGTGCCTCGTGGGAGGGCCCCTATTATTATAAGAAACTCTTT. It codes for CASWEGPYYYKKLF.

This clone was picked up many times. At residue 6, the DNA translation does not agree with TCRdb's protein; the protein displayed here is the one encoded by the DNA. This chain links TRGV2 with TRGJ1 or TRGJ2. The J gene, missing from TCRdb, was assigned here through DNA to germline matching. Looked up from germline, CDR1 is EGSNGY and CDR2 is YDSYNSKV. V lost 3 bases to trimming and J lost 12 bases; unmatched junction nucleotides: 8. CDR3 length: 11 residues. The CDR3 reads CATWDPRGKLF. The CDR3 nucleotides are TGTGCCACCTGGGACCCGCGGGGGAAACTCTTT.

This clone was seen ten or more times. A read error is the likely source, as a far larger clone sits one nucleotide away. J is TRGJ1 or TRGJ2 and V is TRGV9. No J segment appears in TCRdb, so it was assigned here by matching the sequence to germline. The CDR3 has 25 amino acids. Germline values: CDR1 GITISATS, CDR2 ISYDGTV (reference sequence). J gave up 3 bases and V 11 bases, and 49 bases lay outside the gene matches. CDR3 sequence: CASDSLRGLLPCNKFEHGAYYKKLF. Written as DNA, the CDR3 is TGTGCCTCGGATTCTTTGCGGGGCTTGTTACCTTGTAATAAGTTCGAACATGGTGCTTATTATAAGAAACTCTTT.

This clone was seen repeatedly, ten times or more. A far larger clone is a single base away, which makes a read error likely. Other DNA sequences within the sample encode an identical CDR3. This CDR3 reads CALWEAFYYKKLF. The CDR3 DNA is TGTGCCCTGTGGGAGGCCTTTTATTATAAGAAACTCTTT. V usage is TRGV9 and J usage is TRGJ1 or TRGJ2. From germline, CDR1 is GITISATS and CDR2 ISYDGTV (reference sequence). The CDR3 totals 13 residues.

This clone was observed at least ten times. TCRdb's listed protein matches a much larger clone and diverges from this DNA's translation at residue 3, likely through a read error; the protein shown comes from the DNA. The chain recombines TRGV3 with TRGJ1 or TRGJ2. In the absence of a J gene in TCRdb, the DNA was matched to germline to assign it here. The germline V gene has CDR1 VTNTFY and CDR2 YDVSTARD (reference sequence). This CDR3 comprises 12 residues. The CDR3 region has the DNA TGTGCCTCCTGGGACAGGCACTATAAGAAACTCTTT. Its protein product is CASWDRHYKKLF.

In the case of this clone: The translation of this DNA and the TCRdb protein of a much larger clone differ at residue 5, probably owing to a read error; the protein shown here is translated from the DNA. The genes are TRGV2 and TRGJ1 or TRGJ2. This CDR3 contains 14 residues. Looked up from germline, CDR1 is EGSNGY and CDR2 is YDSYNSKV. The ends lost 5 bases at V and 0 bases at J; junction bases unmatched: 7. CDR3 sequence: CATWGSWNYYKKLF. The DNA of the CDR3 is TGTGCCACCTGGGGCTCGTGGAATTATTATAAGAAACTCTTT.

This clone was detected ten times or more. A far larger clone is only one base removed, so a read error is likely. This specimen includes other DNA sequences encoding the same CDR3. The chain couples TRGV3 to TRGJ1 or TRGJ2. The J gene comes from matching the DNA to germline here; TCRdb lacks it. The CDR3 loop spans 17 amino acids. V gave up 0 bases and J gave up 0 bases; unmatched junction bases: 11. Germline V lookup: CDR1 VTNTFY, CDR2 YDVSTARD (reference sequence). The CDR3 DNA is TGTGCCACCTGGGACAGGCGACAGCCAGTGAATTATTATAAGAAACTCTTT. It codes for CATWDRRQPVNYYKKLF.

This clone was counted ten times or more. This chain joins TRGV4 and TRGJ1 or TRGJ2. Germline trimming cut 0 bases from V and 5 bases from J; bases unmatched to any gene: 19. The germline CDR1 and CDR2 sequences are EGSTGY and YDSYTSSV. This CDR3 contains 18 residues. Here the CDR3 DNA reads TGTGCCACCTGGGATGGGCCGATCCGGCTTATTCGACATTATAAGAAACTCTTT. It codes for CATWDGPIRLIRHYKKLF.

This clone has only a few counts. With only one base between it and a far larger clone, this is likely a read error. Other DNA sequences in the same sample also yield this CDR3. The J gene is uncalled and the V gene is TRGV3. The CDR3 sequence is 13 residues long. Looked up from germline, CDR1 is VTNTFY and CDR2 is YDVSTARD (reference sequence). The CDR3 nucleotides are TGTGCCACCTGGGACTACAGGTATTATAAGAAGCTCTTT. Amino acids: CATWDYRYYKKLF.